This T cell receptor beta chain was identified in a study of T cells in Graves' hyperthyroidism and ophthalmopathy. Study-wide points: By a 13 V-J model, ophthalmopathy was set apart from stable hyperthyroidism. Researchers found most expanded thyroid clonotypes above 0.001 in blood as well. Ophthalmopathy onset followed model prediction by a median around six months.

RNA transcripts provided the source from which TCR beta CDR3 regions were amplified. A set of HTBI primers served as the primers for a first-round RT-PCR of the TCR CDR3. TCRdb reanalysed the multiplex PCR reads using MiXCR and keeps one entry per CDR3 protein. The table shows about 570,000 distinct CDR3 sequences, with about 45% occurring only once. Ten or more counts support this clonotype. Its antigen remains unknown. This CDR3 has 14 amino acids. Trimming removed 6 bases from V and 3 bases from J, with 14 bases in between. Germline V gene data show CDR1 as SGHTA and CDR2 as FQGNSA. The sequencing sample was made of peripheral blood or thyroid tissue (not recorded which). This sequence originates from an adult woman with Graves' disease, either hyperthyroidism or ophthalmopathy (not recorded which). V gene TRBV7-2 combines with J gene TRBJ1-2, with D possibly being TRBD1 (5 bases). DNA of the CDR3: TGTGCCAGCAGTCATCCGGGGGAAGACTATGGCTACACCTTC. Its translation is CASSHPGEDYGYTF.